This entry features one T cell receptor beta chain sequence. The antigen is not known. The entry originates in a study of cytomegalovirus exposure and HLA in healthy donors. Study-wide points: Information on immune exposure was restricted to one variable (CMV serostatus).

Germline V gene lookup returns CDR1 GTSNPN and CDR2 SVGIG (reference sequence). J lost 3 bases, V lost 3 bases, and 7 bases had no gene match. This CDR3 contains 15 residues. This PCR relied on a set of 60 Vbeta primers and 13 Jbeta primers. Data came from immunoSEQ multiplex PCR; TCRdb stores just in-frame clones and leaves some out. The sample has 100,000 or so clones, about four fifths seen once; the top ten hold 4.1%. The chain links TRBV30 to TRBJ2-2; 7 nucleotides line up with TRBD2. The sequence derives from a female donor in good health and CMV-seropositive. The sample was PBMCs. CDR3 DNA: TGTGCCTGGAGAGCGGGGACGCACCACACCGGGGAGCTGTTTTTT. Its protein is CAWRAGTHHTGELFF.